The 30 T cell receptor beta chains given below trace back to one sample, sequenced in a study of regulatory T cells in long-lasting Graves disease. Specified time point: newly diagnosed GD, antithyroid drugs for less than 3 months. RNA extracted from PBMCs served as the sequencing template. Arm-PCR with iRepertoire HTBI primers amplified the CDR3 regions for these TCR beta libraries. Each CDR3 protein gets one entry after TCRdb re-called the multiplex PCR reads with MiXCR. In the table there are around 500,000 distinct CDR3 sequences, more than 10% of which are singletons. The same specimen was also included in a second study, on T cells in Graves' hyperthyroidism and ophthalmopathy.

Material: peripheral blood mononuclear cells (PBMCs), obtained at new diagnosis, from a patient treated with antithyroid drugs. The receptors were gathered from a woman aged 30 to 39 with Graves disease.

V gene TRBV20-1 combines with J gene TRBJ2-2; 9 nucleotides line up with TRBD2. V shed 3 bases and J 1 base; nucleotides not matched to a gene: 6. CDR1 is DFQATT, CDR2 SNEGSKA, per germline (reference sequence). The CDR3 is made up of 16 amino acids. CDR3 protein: CSARAATSGNTGELFF. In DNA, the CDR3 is TGCAGTGCTAGGGCCGCGACTAGCGGGAACACCGGGGAGCTGTTTTTT.

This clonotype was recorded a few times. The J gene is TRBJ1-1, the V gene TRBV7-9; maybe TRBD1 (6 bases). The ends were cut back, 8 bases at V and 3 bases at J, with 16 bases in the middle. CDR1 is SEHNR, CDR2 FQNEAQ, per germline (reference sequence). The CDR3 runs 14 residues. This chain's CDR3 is CASGRRGMDTEAFF. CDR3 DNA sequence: TGTGCCAGCGGCCGCAGGGGTATGGACACTGAAGCTTTCTTT. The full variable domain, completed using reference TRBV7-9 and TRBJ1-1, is DTGVSQNPRHKITKRGQNVTFRCDPISEHNRLYWYRQTLGQGPEFLTYFQNEAQLEKSRLLSDRFSAERPKGSFSTLEIQRTEQGDSAMYLCASGRRGMDTEAFFGQGTRLTVV.

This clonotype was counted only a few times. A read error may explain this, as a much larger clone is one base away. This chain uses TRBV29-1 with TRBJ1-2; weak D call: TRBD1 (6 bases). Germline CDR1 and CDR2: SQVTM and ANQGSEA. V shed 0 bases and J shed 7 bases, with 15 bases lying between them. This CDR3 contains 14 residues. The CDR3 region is CSVEETRGAGGYTF. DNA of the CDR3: TGCAGCGTTGAAGAGACCAGGGGCGCGGGTGGCTACACCTTC.

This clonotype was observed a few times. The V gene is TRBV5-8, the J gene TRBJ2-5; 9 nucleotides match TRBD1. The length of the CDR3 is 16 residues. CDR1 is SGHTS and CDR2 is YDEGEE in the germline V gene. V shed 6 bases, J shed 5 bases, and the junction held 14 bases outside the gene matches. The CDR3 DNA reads TGTGCCAGCACCCCCCTGGGACAGGGATTTGGGGAGACCCAGTACTTC. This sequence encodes CASTPLGQGFGETQYF.

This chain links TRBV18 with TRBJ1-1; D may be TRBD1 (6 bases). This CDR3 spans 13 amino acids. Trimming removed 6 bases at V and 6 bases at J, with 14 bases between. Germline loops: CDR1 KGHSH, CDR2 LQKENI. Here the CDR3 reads CASSPNRDSEAFF. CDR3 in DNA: TGTGCCAGCTCGCCAAACAGGGATTCTGAAGCTTTCTTT. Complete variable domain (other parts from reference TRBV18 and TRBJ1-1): NAGVMQNPRHLVRRRGQEARLRCSPMKGHSHVYWYRQLPEEGLKFMVYLQKENIIDESGMPKERFSAEFPKEGPSILRIQQVVRGDSAAYFCASSPNRDSEAFFGQGTRLTVV.

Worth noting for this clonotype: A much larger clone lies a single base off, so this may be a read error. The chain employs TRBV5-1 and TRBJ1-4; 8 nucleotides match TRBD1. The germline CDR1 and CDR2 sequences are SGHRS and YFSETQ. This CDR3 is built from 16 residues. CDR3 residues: CASSSALTGDNEELFF. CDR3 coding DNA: TGCGCCAGCAGCTCCGCCCTGACAGGGGATAATGAAGAACTGTTTTTT.

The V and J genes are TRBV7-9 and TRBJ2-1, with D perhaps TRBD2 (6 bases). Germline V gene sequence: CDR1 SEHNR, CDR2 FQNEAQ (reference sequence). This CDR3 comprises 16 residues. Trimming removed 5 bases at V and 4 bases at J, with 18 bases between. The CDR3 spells CASSPEGGTGYNEQFF. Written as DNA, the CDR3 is TGTGCCAGCAGCCCTGAGGGCGGGACGGGGTACAATGAGCAGTTCTTC.

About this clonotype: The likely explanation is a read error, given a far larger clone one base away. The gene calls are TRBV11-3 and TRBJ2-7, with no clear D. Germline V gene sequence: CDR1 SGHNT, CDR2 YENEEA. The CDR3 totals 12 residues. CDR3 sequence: CASSQSRNEHYF. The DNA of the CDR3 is TGTGCCAGCAGCCAATCCCGTAACGAGCACTACTTC.

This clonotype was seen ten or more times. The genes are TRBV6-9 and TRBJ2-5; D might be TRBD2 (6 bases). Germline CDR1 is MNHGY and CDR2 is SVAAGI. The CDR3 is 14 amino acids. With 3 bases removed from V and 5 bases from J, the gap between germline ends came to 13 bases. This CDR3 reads CASSYGGNEETQYF. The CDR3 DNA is TGTGCCAGCAGTTACGGGGGAAATGAGGAGACCCAGTACTTC.

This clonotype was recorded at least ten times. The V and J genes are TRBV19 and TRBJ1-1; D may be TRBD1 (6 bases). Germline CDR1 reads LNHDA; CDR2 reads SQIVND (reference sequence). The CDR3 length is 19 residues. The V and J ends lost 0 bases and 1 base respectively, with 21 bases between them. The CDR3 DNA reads TGTGCCAGTAGTATAGATAGGGTAGGGGGTCGGCTACAGAACACTGAAGCTTTCTTT. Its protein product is CASSIDRVGGRLQNTEAFF.

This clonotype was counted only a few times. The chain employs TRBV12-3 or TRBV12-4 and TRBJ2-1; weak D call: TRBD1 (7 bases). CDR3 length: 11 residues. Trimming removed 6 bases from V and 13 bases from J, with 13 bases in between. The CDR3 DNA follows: TGTGCCAGCAGCCCAGGGGGGCGCCAGTTCTTC. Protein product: CASSPGGRQFF.

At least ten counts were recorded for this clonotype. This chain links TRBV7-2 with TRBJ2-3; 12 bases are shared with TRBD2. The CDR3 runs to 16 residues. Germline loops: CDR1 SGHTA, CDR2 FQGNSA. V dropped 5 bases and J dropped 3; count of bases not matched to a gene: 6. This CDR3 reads CASSLRLAGATDTQYF. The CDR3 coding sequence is TGTGCCAGCAGCCTCAGACTAGCGGGAGCGACAGATACGCAGTATTTT.

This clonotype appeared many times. The CDR3 bases are TGTGCCAGCAGCCGAGCAGGGGGGACAGGGTATTTGTCTGATGGCTACACCTTC. This translates into CASSRAGGTGYLSDGYTF. The rearrangement links TRBV3-1 to TRBJ1-2; 9 bases fit TRBD1. The CDR3 consists of 18 residues. CDR1 and CDR2 from the germline V gene are LGHDT and YNNKEL (reference sequence). After removal of 4 bases from V and 6 bases from J, the junction contained 18 bases not matched to a gene.

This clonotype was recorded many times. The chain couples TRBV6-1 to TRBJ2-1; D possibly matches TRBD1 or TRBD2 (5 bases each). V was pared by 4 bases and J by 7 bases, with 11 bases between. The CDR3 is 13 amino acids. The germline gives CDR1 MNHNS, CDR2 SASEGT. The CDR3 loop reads CASSARGVNEQFF. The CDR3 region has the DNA TGTGCCAGCAGTGCGCGAGGGGTGAATGAGCAGTTCTTC.

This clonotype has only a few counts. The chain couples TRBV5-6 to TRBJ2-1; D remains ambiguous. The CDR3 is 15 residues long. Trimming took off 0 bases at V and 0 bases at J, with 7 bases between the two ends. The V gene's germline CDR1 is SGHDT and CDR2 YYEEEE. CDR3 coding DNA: TGTGCCAGCAGCTTGGGCCCGACCTCCTACAATGAGCAGTTCTTC. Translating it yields CASSLGPTSYNEQFF.

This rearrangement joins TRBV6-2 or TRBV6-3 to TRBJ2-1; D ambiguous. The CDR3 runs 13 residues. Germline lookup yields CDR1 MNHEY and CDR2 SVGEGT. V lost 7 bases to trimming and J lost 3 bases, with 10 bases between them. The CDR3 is CASTRLLYNEQFF. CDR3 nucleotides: TGTGCCAGCACTCGGCTCCTCTACAATGAGCAGTTCTTC.

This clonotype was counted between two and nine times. Written as DNA, the CDR3 is TGTGCCACCAGCACCGGTGGGTTTAACGAGCAGTACTTC. Amino acids: CATSTGGFNEQYF. The chain couples TRBV15 to TRBJ2-7; D uncertain. CDR1 and CDR2 (germline): LNHNV, YYDKDF (reference sequence). This CDR3 contains 13 residues. V lost 4 bases and J lost 5, with 12 bases in between.

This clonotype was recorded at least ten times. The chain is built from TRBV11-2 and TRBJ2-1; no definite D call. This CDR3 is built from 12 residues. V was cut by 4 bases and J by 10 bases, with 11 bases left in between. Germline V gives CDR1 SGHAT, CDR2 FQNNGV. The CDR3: CASSSDRREQFF. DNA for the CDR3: TGTGCCAGCAGCTCCGACCGTAGGGAGCAGTTCTTC.

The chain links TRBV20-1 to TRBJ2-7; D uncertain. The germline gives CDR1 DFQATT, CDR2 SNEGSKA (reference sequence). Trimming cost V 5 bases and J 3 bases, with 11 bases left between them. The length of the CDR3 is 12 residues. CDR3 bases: TGCAGTGCTCGCGGTACCAGCTACGAGCAGTACTTC. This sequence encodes CSARGTSYEQYF.

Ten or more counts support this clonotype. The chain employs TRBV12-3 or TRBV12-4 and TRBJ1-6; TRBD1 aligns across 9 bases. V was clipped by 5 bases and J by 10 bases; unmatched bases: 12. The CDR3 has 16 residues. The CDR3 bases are TGTGCCAGCAGTATAGGACAGGGGCACCCTATATCACCCCTCCACTTT. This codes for CASSIGQGHPISPLHF.

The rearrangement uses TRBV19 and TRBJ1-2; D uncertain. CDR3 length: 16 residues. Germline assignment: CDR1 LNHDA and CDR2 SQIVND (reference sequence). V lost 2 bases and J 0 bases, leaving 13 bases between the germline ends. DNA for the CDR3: TGTGCCAGTAGTATACCAGAAAGGTCTCCTAACTATGGCTACACCTTC. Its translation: CASSIPERSPNYGYTF.

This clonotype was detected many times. CDR3 coding DNA: TGTGCCAGTAGTACGTACCGGCGGGGGTCGGAAGGCTACACCTTC. Translating it yields CASSTYRRGSEGYTF. The rearrangement joins TRBV19 to TRBJ1-2, with D perhaps TRBD1 (5 bases). V was cut by 4 bases and J by 8 bases, with 20 bases left in between. The germline gives CDR1 LNHDA, CDR2 SQIVND (reference sequence). CDR3 length equals 15 residues.

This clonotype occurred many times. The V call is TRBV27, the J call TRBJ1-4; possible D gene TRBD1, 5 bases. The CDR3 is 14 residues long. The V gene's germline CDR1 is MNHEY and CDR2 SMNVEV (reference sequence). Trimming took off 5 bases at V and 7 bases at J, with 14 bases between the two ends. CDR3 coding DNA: TGTGCCAGCAGTCCGGGACGCGTTAGTGAAAAACTGTTTTTT. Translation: CASSPGRVSEKLFF.

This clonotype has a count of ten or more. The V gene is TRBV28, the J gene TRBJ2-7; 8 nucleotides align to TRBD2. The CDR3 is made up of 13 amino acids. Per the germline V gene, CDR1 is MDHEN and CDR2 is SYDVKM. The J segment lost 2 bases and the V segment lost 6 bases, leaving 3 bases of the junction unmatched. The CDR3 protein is CASRPGGTYEQYF. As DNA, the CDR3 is TGTGCCAGCAGGCCGGGGGGGACCTACGAGCAGTACTTC.

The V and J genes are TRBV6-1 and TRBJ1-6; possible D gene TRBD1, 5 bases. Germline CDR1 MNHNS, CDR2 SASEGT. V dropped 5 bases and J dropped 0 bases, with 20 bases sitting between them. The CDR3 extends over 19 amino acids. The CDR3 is CASSRNVGGVSSYNSPLHF. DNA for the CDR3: TGTGCCAGCAGTCGAAACGTCGGGGGGGTTAGCTCCTATAATTCACCCCTCCACTTT.

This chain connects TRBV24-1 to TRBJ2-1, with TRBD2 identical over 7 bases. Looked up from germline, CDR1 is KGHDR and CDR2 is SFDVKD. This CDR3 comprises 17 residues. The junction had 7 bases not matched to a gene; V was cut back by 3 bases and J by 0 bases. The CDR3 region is CATSDSGDVISYNEQFF. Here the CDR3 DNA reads TGTGCCACCAGTGATAGCGGGGACGTTATCTCCTACAATGAGCAGTTCTTC.

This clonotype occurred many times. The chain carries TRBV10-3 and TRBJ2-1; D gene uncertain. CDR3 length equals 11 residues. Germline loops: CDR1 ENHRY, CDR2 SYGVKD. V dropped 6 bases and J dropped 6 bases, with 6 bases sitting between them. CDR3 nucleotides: TGTGCCATCAGAGAGGTCAATGAGCAGTTCTTC. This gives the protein CAIREVNEQFF.

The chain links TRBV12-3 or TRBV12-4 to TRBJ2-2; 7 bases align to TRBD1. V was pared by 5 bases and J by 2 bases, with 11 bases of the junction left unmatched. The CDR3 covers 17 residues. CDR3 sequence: CASSGSRDRYNTGELFF. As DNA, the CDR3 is TGTGCCAGCAGTGGGAGCCGGGACAGATATAACACCGGGGAGCTGTTTTTT.

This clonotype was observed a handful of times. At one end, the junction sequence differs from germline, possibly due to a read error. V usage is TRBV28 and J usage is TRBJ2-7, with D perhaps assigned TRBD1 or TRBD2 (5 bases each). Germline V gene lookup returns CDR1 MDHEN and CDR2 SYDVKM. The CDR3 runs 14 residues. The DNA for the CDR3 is TGTGCCAGCAGTTTGGCAGGGACCTCCTACGGGCAGTACTTC. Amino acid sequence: CASSLAGTSYGQYF.

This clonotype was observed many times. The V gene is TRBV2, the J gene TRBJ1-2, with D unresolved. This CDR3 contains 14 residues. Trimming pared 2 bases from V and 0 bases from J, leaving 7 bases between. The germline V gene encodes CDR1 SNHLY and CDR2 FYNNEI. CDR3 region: CASSELGTNYGYTF. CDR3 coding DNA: TGTGCCAGCAGTGAATTGGGAACTAACTATGGCTACACCTTC.